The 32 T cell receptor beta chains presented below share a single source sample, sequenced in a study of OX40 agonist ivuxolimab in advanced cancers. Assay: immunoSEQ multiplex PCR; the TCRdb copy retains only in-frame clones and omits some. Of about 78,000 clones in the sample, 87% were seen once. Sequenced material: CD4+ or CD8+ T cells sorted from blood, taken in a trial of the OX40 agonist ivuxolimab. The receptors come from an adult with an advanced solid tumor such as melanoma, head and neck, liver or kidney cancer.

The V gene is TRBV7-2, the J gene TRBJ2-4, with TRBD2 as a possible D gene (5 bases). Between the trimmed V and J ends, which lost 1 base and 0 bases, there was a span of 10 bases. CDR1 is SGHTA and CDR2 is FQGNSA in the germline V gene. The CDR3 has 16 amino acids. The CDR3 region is CASSLDGVGAKNIQYF. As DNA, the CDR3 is TGTGCCAGCAGCTTAGACGGGGTGGGAGCCAAAAACATTCAGTACTTC.

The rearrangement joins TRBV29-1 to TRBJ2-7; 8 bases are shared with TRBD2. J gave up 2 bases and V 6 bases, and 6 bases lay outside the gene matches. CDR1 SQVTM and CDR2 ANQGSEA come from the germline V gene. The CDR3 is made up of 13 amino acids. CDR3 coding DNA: TGCAGCGTGAGGGGACTAGATCCCTACGAGCAGTACTTC. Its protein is CSVRGLDPYEQYF.

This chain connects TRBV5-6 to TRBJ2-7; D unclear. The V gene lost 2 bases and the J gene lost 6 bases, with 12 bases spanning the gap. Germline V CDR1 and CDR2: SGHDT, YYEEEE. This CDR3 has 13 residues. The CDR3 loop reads CASSFLSLSEQYF. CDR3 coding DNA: TGTGCCAGCAGCTTCCTGAGCCTATCCGAGCAGTACTTC.

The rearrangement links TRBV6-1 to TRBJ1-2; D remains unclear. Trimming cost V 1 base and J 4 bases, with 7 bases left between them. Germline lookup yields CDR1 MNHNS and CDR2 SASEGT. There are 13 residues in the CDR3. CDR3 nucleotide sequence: TGTGCCAGCAGTGAAGGAAGGTCCTATGGCTACACCTTC. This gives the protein CASSEGRSYGYTF.

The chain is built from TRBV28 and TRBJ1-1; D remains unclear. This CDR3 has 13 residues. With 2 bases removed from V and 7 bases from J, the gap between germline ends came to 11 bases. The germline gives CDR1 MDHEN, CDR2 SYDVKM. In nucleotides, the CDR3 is TGTGCCAGCAGTTTAGACCGCCCTAGTGAAGCTTTCTTT. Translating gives CASSLDRPSEAFF.

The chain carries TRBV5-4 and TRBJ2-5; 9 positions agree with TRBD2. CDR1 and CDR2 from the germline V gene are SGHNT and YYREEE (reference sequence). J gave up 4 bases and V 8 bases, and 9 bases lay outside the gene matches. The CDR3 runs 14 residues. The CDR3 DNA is TGTGCCAGGATGGGTATAGCGGGAGCAGAGACCCAGTACTTC. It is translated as CARMGIAGAETQYF.

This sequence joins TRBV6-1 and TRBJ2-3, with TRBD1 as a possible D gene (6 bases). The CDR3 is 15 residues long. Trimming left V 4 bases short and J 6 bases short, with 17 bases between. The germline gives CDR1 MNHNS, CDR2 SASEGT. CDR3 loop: CASSVVRSGDDTQYF. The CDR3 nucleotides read TGTGCCAGCAGTGTCGTTCGGTCAGGGGACGATACGCAGTATTTT.

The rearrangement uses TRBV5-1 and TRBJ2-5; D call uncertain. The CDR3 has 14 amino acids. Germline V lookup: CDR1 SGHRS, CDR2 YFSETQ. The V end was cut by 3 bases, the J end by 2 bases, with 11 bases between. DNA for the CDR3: TGCGCCAGCAGCTACTCGGCAGAACAAGAGACCCAGTACTTC. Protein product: CASSYSAEQETQYF.

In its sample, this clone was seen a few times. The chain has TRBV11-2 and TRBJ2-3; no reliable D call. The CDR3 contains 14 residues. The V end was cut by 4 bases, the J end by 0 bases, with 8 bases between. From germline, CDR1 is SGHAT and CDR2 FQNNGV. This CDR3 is CASSSSLSTDTQYF. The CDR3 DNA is TGTGCCAGCAGCTCATCACTGAGCACAGATACGCAGTATTTT.

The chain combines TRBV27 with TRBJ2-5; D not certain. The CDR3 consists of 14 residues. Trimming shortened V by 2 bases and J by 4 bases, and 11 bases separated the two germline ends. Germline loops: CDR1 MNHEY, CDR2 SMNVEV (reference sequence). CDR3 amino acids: CASSLGVGSETQYF. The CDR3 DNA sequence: TGTGCCAGCAGTTTAGGGGTGGGGTCAGAGACCCAGTACTTC.

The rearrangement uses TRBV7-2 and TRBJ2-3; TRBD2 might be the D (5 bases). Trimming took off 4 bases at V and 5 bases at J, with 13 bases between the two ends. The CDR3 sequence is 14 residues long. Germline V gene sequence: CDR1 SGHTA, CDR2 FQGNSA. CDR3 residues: CASSSPSAGDTQYF. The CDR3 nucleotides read TGTGCCAGCAGCTCGCCCAGTGCGGGAGATACGCAGTATTTT.

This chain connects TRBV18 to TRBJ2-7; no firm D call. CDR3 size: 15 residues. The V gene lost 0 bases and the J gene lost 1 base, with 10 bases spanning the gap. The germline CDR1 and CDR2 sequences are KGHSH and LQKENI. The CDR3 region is CASSPPGFGSYEQYF. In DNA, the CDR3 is TGTGCCAGCTCACCACCGGGGTTCGGGTCCTACGAGCAGTACTTC.

CDR3 sequence reads: CASSVTSWETQYF. Written as DNA, the CDR3 is TGTGCCAGCAGCGTAACTAGTTGGGAGACCCAGTACTTC. The V and J genes are TRBV7-2 and TRBJ2-5; D is perhaps TRBD2 (5 bases). The ends were cut back, 5 bases at V and 5 bases at J, with 12 bases in the middle. Germline CDR1 reads SGHTA; CDR2 reads FQGNSA. The CDR3 covers 13 residues. Based on the CDR3 plus reference TRBV7-2 and TRBJ2-5, the full variable domain is GAGVSQSPSNKVTEKGKDVELRCDPISGHTALYWYRQSLGQGLEFLIYFQGNSAPDKSGLPSDRFSAERTGGSVSTLTIQRTQQEDSAVYLCASSVTSWETQYFGPGTRLLVL.

The CDR3 nucleotides read TGTGCCAGCAGCTCCCGGGACAGCCTGAGGTGGCAGTTCTTC. Its translation is CASSSRDSLRWQFF. The V and J genes are TRBV7-2 and TRBJ2-1, with 7 bases matching TRBD1. Trimming removed 4 bases from V and 12 bases from J; junction bases left unmatched: 12. The germline V gene has CDR1 SGHTA and CDR2 FQGNSA. The CDR3 spans 14 residues.

Here the CDR3 DNA reads TGTGCCAGCAGTGAAGCGCCTAGGACTGAAGCTTTCTTT. This gives the protein CASSEAPRTEAFF. The gene calls are TRBV2 and TRBJ1-1, with D hard to call. Per the germline V gene, CDR1 is SNHLY and CDR2 is FYNNEI. The CDR3 spans 13 residues. Trimming took off 0 bases at V and 5 bases at J, with 7 bases between the two ends.

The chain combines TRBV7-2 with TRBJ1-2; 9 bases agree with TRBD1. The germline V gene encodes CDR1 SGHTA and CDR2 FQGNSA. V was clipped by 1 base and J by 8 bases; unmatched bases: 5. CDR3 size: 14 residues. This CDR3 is CASSLVDRGLGYTF. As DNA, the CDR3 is TGTGCCAGCAGCTTAGTTGACAGGGGGTTAGGCTACACCTTC.

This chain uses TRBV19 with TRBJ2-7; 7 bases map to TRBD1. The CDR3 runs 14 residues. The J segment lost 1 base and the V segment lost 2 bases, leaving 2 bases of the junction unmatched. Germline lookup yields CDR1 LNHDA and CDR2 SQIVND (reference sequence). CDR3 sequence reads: CASSIRDSSYEQYF. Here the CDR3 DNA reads TGTGCCAGTAGTATAAGGGACAGTTCCTACGAGCAGTACTTC.

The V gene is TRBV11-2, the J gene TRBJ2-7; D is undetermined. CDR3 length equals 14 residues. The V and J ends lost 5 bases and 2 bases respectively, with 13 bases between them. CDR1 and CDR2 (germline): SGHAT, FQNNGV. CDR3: CASSLGQVAYEQYF. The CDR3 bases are TGTGCCAGCAGCCTTGGTCAGGTTGCCTACGAGCAGTACTTC.

CDR3 DNA sequence: TGTGCCAGCAGCCAAGCAACTAATGAAAAACTGTTTTTT. It encodes CASSQATNEKLFF. The V gene is TRBV14, the J gene TRBJ1-4; D gene uncertain. Germline V gives CDR1 SGHDN, CDR2 FVKESK. Trimming removed 1 base at V and 0 bases at J, with 0 bases between. The CDR3 is 13 amino acids.

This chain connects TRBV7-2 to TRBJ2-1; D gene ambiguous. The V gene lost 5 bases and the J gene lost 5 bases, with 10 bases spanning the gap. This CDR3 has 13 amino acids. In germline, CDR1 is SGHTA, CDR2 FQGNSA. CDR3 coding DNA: TGTGCCAGCAGCCTCCATCCGAACAATGAGCAGTTCTTC. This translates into CASSLHPNNEQFF. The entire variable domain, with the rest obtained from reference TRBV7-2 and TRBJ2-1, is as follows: GAGVSQSPSNKVTEKGKDVELRCDPISGHTALYWYRQSLGQGLEFLIYFQGNSAPDKSGLPSDRFSAERTGGSVSTLTIQRTQQEDSAVYLCASSLHPNNEQFFGPGTRLTVL.

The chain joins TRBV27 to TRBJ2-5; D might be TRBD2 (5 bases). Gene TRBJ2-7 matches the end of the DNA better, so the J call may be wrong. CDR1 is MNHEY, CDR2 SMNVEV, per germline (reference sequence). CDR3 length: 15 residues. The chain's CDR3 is CASSLMAGPSYEQYF. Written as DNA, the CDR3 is TGTGCCAGCAGTTTAATGGCGGGCCCGTCCTACGAGCAGTACTTC.

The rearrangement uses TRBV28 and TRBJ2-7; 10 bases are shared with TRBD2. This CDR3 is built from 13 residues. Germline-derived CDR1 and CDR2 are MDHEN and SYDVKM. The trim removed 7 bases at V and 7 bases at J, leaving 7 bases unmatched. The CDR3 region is CASKTSGPVEQYF. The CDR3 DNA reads TGTGCCAGCAAGACTAGCGGGCCCGTGGAGCAGTACTTC.

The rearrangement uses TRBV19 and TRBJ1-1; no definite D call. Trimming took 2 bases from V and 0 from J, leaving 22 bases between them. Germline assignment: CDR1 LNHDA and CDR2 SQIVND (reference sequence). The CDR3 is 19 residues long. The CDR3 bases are TGTGCCAGTAGTATACAATCGGACCCCAGGCAGGTAATGAACACTGAAGCTTTCTTT. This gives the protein CASSIQSDPRQVMNTEAFF.

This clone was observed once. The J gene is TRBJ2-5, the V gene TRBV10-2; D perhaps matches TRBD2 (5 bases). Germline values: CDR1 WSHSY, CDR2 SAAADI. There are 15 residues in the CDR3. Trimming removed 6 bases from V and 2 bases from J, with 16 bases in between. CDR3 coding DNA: TGCGCCAGCAGCCCCCGGGGTAAGCGGCAAGAGACCCAGTACTTC. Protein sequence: CASSPRGKRQETQYF.

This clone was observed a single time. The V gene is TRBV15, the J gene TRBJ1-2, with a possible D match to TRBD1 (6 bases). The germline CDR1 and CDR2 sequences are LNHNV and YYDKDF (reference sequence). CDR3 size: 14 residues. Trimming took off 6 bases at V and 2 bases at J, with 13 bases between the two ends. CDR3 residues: CATREGGGNYGYTF. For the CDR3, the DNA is TGTGCCACCAGGGAGGGAGGGGGAAACTATGGCTACACCTTC.

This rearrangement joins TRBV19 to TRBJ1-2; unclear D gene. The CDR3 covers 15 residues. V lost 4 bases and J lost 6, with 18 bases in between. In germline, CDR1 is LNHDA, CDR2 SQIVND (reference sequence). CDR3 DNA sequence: TGTGCCAGTAGTACCCCTCCCTTATACGGGGATGGCTACACCTTC. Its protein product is CASSTPPLYGDGYTF.

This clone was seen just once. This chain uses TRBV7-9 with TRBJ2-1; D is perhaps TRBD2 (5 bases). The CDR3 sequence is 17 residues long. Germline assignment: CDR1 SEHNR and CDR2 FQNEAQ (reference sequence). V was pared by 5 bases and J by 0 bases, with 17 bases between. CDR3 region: CASSPWTSGYSYNEQFF. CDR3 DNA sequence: TGTGCCAGCAGCCCGTGGACCAGCGGCTACTCCTACAATGAGCAGTTCTTC.

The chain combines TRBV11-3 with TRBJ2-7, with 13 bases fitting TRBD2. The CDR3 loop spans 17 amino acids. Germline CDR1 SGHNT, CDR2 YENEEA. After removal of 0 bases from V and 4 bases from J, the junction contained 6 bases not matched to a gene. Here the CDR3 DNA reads TGTGCCAGCAGCTTAGAATCCACTAGCGGGAGGGTATACGAGCAGTACTTC. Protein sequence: CASSLESTSGRVYEQYF.

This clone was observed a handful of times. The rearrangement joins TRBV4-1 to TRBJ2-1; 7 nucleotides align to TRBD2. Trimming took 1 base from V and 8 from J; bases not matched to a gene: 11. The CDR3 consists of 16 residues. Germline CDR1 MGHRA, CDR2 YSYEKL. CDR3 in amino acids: CASSQAGISGKDEQFF. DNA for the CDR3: TGCGCCAGCAGCCAAGCGGGTATAAGCGGGAAAGATGAGCAGTTCTTC.

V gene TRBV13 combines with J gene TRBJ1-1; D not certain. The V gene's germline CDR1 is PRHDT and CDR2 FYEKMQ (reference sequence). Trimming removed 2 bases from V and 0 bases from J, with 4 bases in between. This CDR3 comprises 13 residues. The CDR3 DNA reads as TGTGCCAGCAGCTTAACCGTGAACACTGAAGCTTTCTTT. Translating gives CASSLTVNTEAFF.

In nucleotides, the CDR3 is TGTGCCAGCAGTGTTAAGCCCAGACACCAAGAGACCCAGTACTTC. Protein sequence: CASSVKPRHQETQYF. The chain is built from TRBV6-4 and TRBJ2-5; D is ambiguous. CDR3 size: 15 residues. V shed 4 bases and J shed 0 bases, with 12 bases lying between them. Germline CDR1 reads MRHNA; CDR2 reads SNTAGT.

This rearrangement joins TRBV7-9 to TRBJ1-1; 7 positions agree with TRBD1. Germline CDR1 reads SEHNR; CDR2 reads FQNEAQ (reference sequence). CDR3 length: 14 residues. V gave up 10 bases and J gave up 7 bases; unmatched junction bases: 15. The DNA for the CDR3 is TGTGCCAACAGTCGACAGGGAAAAGAGGGTGAAGCTTTCTTT. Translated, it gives CANSRQGKEGEAFF.